The 28 T cell receptor beta chains below all came from one sample that was sequenced in a study of early T cells in non-severe SARS-CoV-2 infection. TCRdb analysed the 5' RACE reads with MiXCR anew, one entry per CDR3 protein. The table shows 20,000 to 25,000 distinct CDR3 sequences, with more than 4% occurring only once. The sequenced sample was whole blood. These TCRs come from an adult who was a healthcare worker with PCR-confirmed SARS-CoV-2 infection or an uninfected control (not recorded which).

This clonotype was observed many times. This chain connects TRBV29-1 to TRBJ2-1; D is uncertain. This CDR3 comprises 12 residues. V lost 4 bases and J 5 bases, leaving 9 bases between the germline ends. CDR1 and CDR2 (germline): SQVTM, ANQGSEA. CDR3 region: CSVVGDHNEQFF. The CDR3 DNA follows: TGCAGCGTTGTAGGAGACCACAATGAGCAGTTCTTC.

This clonotype has a count of ten or more. The CDR3: CSVGGRGQGTYEQYF. The CDR3 region has the DNA TGCAGCGTGGGGGGACGAGGACAGGGCACCTACGAGCAGTACTTC. The chain links TRBV29-1 to TRBJ2-7; 8 nucleotides line up with TRBD1. The CDR3 totals 15 residues. Germline assignment: CDR1 SQVTM and CDR2 ANQGSEA. The V segment lost 6 bases and the J segment 2 bases; nucleotides outside the gene matches: 12.

This clonotype has only a few counts. The DNA for the CDR3 is TGTGCCTGGAGTGTAGGGTGGACTAGCGGGGGTGTTCATACGCAGTATTTT. Residues: CAWSVGWTSGGVHTQYF. This chain uses TRBV30 with TRBJ2-3, with TRBD2 identical over 13 bases. J gave up 7 bases and V 0 bases, and 10 bases lay outside the gene matches. Germline values: CDR1 GTSNPN, CDR2 SVGIG (reference sequence). The CDR3 consists of 17 residues.

By sample fraction, this clonotype is medium-sized. This chain connects TRBV29-1 to TRBJ1-3; possible D gene TRBD1, 5 bases. The CDR3 covers 13 residues. V was cut by 4 bases and J by 7 bases, with 14 bases left in between. CDR1 is SQVTM and CDR2 is ANQGSEA in the germline V gene. CDR3 in amino acids: CSVGPRGSNTIYF. Here the CDR3 DNA reads TGCAGCGTTGGCCCCCGGGGGTCGAACACCATATATTTT.

This clonotype was recorded at least ten times. The chain couples TRBV29-1 to TRBJ1-6, with D maybe TRBD1 (5 bases). The CDR3 runs to 14 residues. In germline, CDR1 is SQVTM, CDR2 ANQGSEA. Trimming took 6 bases from V and 5 from J, leaving 14 bases between them. The DNA for the CDR3 is TGCAGCGTGTCGGGGGGGAACGATAATTCACCCCTCCACTTT. Translating it yields CSVSGGNDNSPLHF. The whole variable domain, filled in from reference TRBV29-1 and TRBJ1-6, reads SAVISQKPSRDICQRGTSLTIQCQVDSQVTMMFWYRQQPGQSLTLIATANQGSEATYESGFVIDKFPISRPNLTFSTLTVSNMSPEDSSIYLCSVSGGNDNSPLHFGNGTRLTVT.

This clonotype has a count of ten or more. The chain uses TRBV11-1 and TRBJ1-3; no reliable D call. The CDR3 runs to 15 residues. The V end lost 5 bases, the J end lost 0 bases, and 11 bases lay between the germline ends. Germline V gene sequence: CDR1 SGHAT, CDR2 FQDESV (reference sequence). CDR3 sequence (DNA): TGTGCCAGCAGCGGCTGGGAAATCTCTGGAAACACCATATATTTT. Its translation: CASSGWEISGNTIYF.

By sample fraction, this clonotype is medium-sized. The chain links TRBV6-8 to TRBJ2-7, with TRBD1 matching 8 bases. J gave up 2 bases and V 9 bases, and 18 bases lay outside the gene matches. Per germline, CDR1 MNHGY and CDR2 SAAAGT. This CDR3 has 17 amino acids. This CDR3 is CARPVGTPGQATYEQYF. The CDR3 coding sequence is TGTGCCAGACCGGTTGGTACTCCGGGACAGGCGACCTACGAGCAGTACTTC.

This clonotype has ten or more counts. J is TRBJ2-2 and V is TRBV20-1; no clear D gene. Germline CDR1 DFQATT, CDR2 SNEGSKA (reference sequence). V dropped 6 bases and J dropped 4 bases, with 6 bases sitting between them. The CDR3 has 11 residues. DNA of the CDR3: TGCAGTGCCCCCACCACCGGGGAGCTGTTTTTT. Translating gives CSAPTTGELFF.

Many counts were recorded for this clonotype. The rearrangement links TRBV3-1 to TRBJ1-1, with 7 bases that match TRBD1. J gave up 1 base and V 4 bases, and 6 bases lay outside the gene matches. Germline CDR1 reads LGHDT; CDR2 reads YNNKEL (reference sequence). The CDR3 sequence is 15 residues long. The CDR3 nucleotides are TGTGCCAGCAGCCGCCGGGACAGATGGAACACTGAAGCTTTCTTT. Its translation: CASSRRDRWNTEAFF. The full variable domain, with the rest looked up from reference TRBV3-1 and TRBJ1-1, is DTAVSQTPKYLVTQMGNDKSIKCEQNLGHDTMYWYKQDSKKFLKIMFSYNNKELIINETVPNRFSPKSPDKAHLNLHINSLELGDSAVYFCASSRRDRWNTEAFFGQGTRLTVV.

Ten or more counts support this clonotype. This chain joins TRBV20-1 and TRBJ1-1; 7 bases align to TRBD1. The CDR3 totals 14 residues. Per germline, CDR1 DFQATT and CDR2 SNEGSKA (reference sequence). V lost 0 bases to trimming and J lost 8 bases; unmatched junction nucleotides: 9. CDR3 DNA: TGCAGTGCTAGAGAACCCGACAGGGAGACCGAAGCTTTCTTT. This gives the protein CSAREPDRETEAFF.

In this sample, this clonotype turned up many times. The chain has TRBV10-3 and TRBJ1-2; D ambiguous. The length of the CDR3 is 14 residues. Germline CDR1 and CDR2: ENHRY and SYGVKD. V was trimmed by 4 bases and J by 3 bases, leaving 12 bases between them. This CDR3 is CAISAGSRDYGYTF. CDR3 sequence (DNA): TGTGCCATCAGTGCGGGGAGTCGGGACTATGGCTACACCTTC.

This clonotype has just a few counts. The chain's CDR3 is CASSRVAYEQYF. The CDR3 nucleotides are TGCGCCAGCAGTCGGGTCGCCTACGAGCAGTACTTC. V is TRBV5-1 and J is TRBJ2-7, with D unresolved. CDR1 is SGHRS and CDR2 is YFSETQ in the germline V gene. The CDR3 is 12 amino acids. The V and J ends lost 5 bases and 2 bases respectively, with 8 bases between them.

The sample holds many counts of this clonotype. The chain carries TRBV12-5 and TRBJ2-7, with 9 bases lining up with TRBD1. Unmatched junction bases numbered 8, after V lost 5 bases and J lost 0 bases. This CDR3 has 16 amino acids. Per germline, CDR1 LGHNT and CDR2 FRNRAP. CDR3 loop: CASGTVLGQGSYEQYF. The DNA of the CDR3 is TGTGCTAGTGGTACCGTTTTGGGACAGGGCTCCTACGAGCAGTACTTC.

This clonotype was observed a handful of times. This rearrangement joins TRBV11-3 to TRBJ2-1; D is perhaps TRBD2 (6 bases). V shed 0 bases and J shed 4 bases, with 19 bases lying between them. CDR3 length equals 18 residues. The germline CDR1 and CDR2 sequences are SGHNT and YENEEA. The CDR3 DNA is TGTGCCAGCAGCTTAGATACGCAGAGGGGACTCTTATACAATGAGCAGTTCTTC. This sequence encodes CASSLDTQRGLLYNEQFF. The full variable domain, rest sourced from reference TRBV11-3 and TRBJ2-1, is EAGVVQSPRYKIIEKKQPVAFWCNPISGHNTLYWYLQNLGQGPELLIRYENEEAVDDSQLPKDRFSAERLKGVDSTLKIQPAELGDSAVYLCASSLDTQRGLLYNEQFFGPGTRLTVL.

V usage is TRBV20-1 and J usage is TRBJ2-7, with D possibly TRBD1 on 6 matching bases. Germline-derived CDR1 and CDR2 are DFQATT and SNEGSKA (reference sequence). The CDR3 spans 13 residues. Trimming shortened V by 3 bases and J by 3 bases, and 12 bases separated the two germline ends. CDR3 coding DNA: TGCAGTGCTAGCCAGATACAGGGCTACGAGCAGTACTTC. Its protein product is CSASQIQGYEQYF.

The chain uses TRBV12-3 or TRBV12-4 and TRBJ2-2; 8 bases are a match to TRBD2. There are 16 residues in the CDR3. The J segment lost 1 base and the V segment lost 4 bases, leaving 5 bases of the junction unmatched. This chain's CDR3 is CASSSQRGRNTGELFF. CDR3 in DNA: TGTGCCAGCAGTTCCCAGCGGGGGAGGAACACCGGGGAGCTGTTTTTT.

This clonotype showed up many times. The genes are TRBV7-8 and TRBJ2-1, with 7 bases fitting TRBD2. Per germline, CDR1 SGHVS and CDR2 FQNEAQ. After removal of 0 bases from V and 1 base from J, the junction contained 3 bases not matched to a gene. This CDR3 has 16 amino acids. CDR3 in amino acids: CASSLAVGGSYNEQFF. The CDR3 DNA is TGTGCCAGCAGCTTAGCGGTCGGGGGGTCCTACAATGAGCAGTTCTTC. The full variable domain, completed using reference TRBV7-8 and TRBJ2-1, is GAGVSQSPRYKVAKRGQDVALRCDPISGHVSLFWYQQALGQGPEFLTYFQNEAQLDKSGLPSDRFFAERPEGSVSTLKIQRTQQEDSAVYLCASSLAVGGSYNEQFFGPGTRLTVL.

This clonotype was seen at least ten times. The chain has TRBV14 and TRBJ1-4; D not resolved. The CDR3 spans 14 residues. V lost 0 bases, J lost 9 bases, and 11 bases lay in between. Germline CDR1 and CDR2: SGHDN and FVKESK. CDR3 sequence reads: CASSQDLGQKKLFF. The CDR3 bases are TGTGCCAGCAGCCAAGATCTTGGGCAGAAAAAACTGTTTTTT.

Ten or more counts support this clonotype. The chain combines TRBV12-3 or TRBV12-4 with TRBJ1-6, with a weak D call TRBD1 (6 bases). The CDR3 consists of 13 residues. V shed 5 bases and J shed 11 bases, with 13 bases lying between them. CDR3 sequence (DNA): TGTGCCAGCAGTCCGACGGACAGTGCACCCCTCCACTTT. Protein sequence: CASSPTDSAPLHF.

By share, this clonotype counts as medium-sized. The J gene is TRBJ2-7, the V gene TRBV12-3 or TRBV12-4; TRBD2 agrees at 13 bases. The J segment lost 2 bases and the V segment lost 5 bases, leaving 6 bases of the junction unmatched. CDR3 size: 16 residues. The CDR3 here is CASSPAGLAGTYEQYF. The CDR3 DNA is TGTGCCAGCAGTCCAGCGGGACTAGCGGGAACCTACGAGCAGTACTTC.

This clonotype appeared a few times. The chain employs TRBV6-6 and TRBJ2-7; D might be TRBD2 (6 bases). The V end lost 5 bases, the J end lost 0 bases, and 14 bases lay between the germline ends. In germline, CDR1 is MNHNY, CDR2 SVGAGI (reference sequence). This CDR3 has 15 residues. CDR3 bases: TGTGCCAGCAGTCCCATTGAGACTAGCTCCTACGAGCAGTACTTC. This sequence encodes CASSPIETSSYEQYF.

In this sample, this clonotype turned up many times. The CDR3 region has the DNA TGTGCCAGCAGCCAAGTGGGCCAAAACACCGGGGAGCTGTTTTTT. Amino acids: CASSQVGQNTGELFF. V usage is TRBV4-2 and J usage is TRBJ2-2; D is ambiguous. Deletions cut 1 base from V and 2 bases from J, with 8 bases between. Germline V lookup: CDR1 LGHNA, CDR2 YNFKEQ. The CDR3 consists of 15 residues.

This clonotype has at least ten counts. This sequence joins TRBV5-4 and TRBJ2-2; D remains unclear. The germline CDR1 and CDR2 sequences are SGHNT and YYREEE (reference sequence). Trimming stripped 1 base from V and 2 bases from J, with 3 bases between. CDR3 length equals 13 residues. CDR3 sequence (DNA): TGTGCCAGCAGCTTGACAAACACCGGGGAGCTGTTTTTT. Amino acids: CASSLTNTGELFF.

This clonotype was observed at least ten times. The rearrangement links TRBV29-1 to TRBJ1-1; D unclear. Between the trimmed V and J ends, which lost 6 bases and 2 bases, there was a span of 7 bases. Germline assignment: CDR1 SQVTM and CDR2 ANQGSEA. The length of the CDR3 is 11 residues. The CDR3 region is CSVAANTEAFF. Here the CDR3 DNA reads TGCAGCGTAGCAGCCAACACTGAAGCTTTCTTT.

This clonotype has ten or more counts. This chain joins TRBV30 and TRBJ2-7; the match to TRBD1 covers 9 bases. Per germline, CDR1 GTSNPN and CDR2 SVGIG (reference sequence). The ends lost 5 bases at V and 1 base at J; junction bases unmatched: 0. This CDR3 contains 12 residues. The CDR3 spells CAWGTGSYEQYF. The CDR3 DNA sequence: TGTGCCTGGGGGACAGGGTCCTACGAGCAGTACTTC.

This clonotype was seen repeatedly, ten times or more. V is TRBV5-6 and J is TRBJ1-6; tentatively, D is TRBD1 (5 bases). The CDR3 totals 16 residues. The V and J ends lost 4 bases and 6 bases respectively, with 17 bases between them. Germline loops: CDR1 SGHDT, CDR2 YYEEEE. CDR3 bases: TGTGCCAGCAGCCCCTGGGACGGACCAACTAATTCACCCCTCCACTTT. Its translation: CASSPWDGPTNSPLHF. Combining the CDR3 with reference TRBV5-6 and TRBJ1-6 gives the whole variable domain DAGVTQSPTHLIKTRGQQVTLRCSPKSGHDTVSWYQQALGQGPQFIFQYYEEEERQRGNFPDRFSGHQFPNYSSELNVNALLLGDSALYLCASSPWDGPTNSPLHFGNGTRLTVT.

This clonotype was picked up many times. The genes are TRBV5-1 and TRBJ2-7, with TRBD1 matching 7 bases. V lost 0 bases and J lost 3; bases outside the gene matches: 3. The length of the CDR3 is 14 residues. In germline, CDR1 is SGHRS, CDR2 YFSETQ. The CDR3 is CASSLGQGRYEQYF. The CDR3 DNA reads TGCGCCAGCAGCTTGGGACAGGGTCGCTACGAGCAGTACTTC.

This clonotype appeared many times. This sequence joins TRBV6-5 and TRBJ2-3; perhaps TRBD1 as D (5 bases). The germline V and J ends were trimmed by 5 bases and 0 bases, with 12 bases remaining between them. The CDR3 is 15 residues long. Germline assignment: CDR1 MNHEY and CDR2 SVGAGI. The CDR3 here is CASSLLGVSTDTQYF. CDR3 nucleotides: TGTGCCAGCAGTCTTCTAGGGGTGAGCACAGATACGCAGTATTTT.